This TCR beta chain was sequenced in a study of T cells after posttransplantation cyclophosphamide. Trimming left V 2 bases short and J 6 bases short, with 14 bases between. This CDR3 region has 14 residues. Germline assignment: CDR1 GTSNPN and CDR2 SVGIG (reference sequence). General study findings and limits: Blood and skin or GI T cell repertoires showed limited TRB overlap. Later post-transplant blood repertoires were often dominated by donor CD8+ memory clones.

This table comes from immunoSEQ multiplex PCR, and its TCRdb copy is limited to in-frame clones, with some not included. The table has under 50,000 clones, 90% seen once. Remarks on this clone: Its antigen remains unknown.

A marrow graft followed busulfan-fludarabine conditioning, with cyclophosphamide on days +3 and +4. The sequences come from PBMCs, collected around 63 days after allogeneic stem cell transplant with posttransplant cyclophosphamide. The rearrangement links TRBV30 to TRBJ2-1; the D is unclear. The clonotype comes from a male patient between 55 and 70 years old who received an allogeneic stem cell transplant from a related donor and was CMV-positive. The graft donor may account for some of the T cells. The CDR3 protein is CAWSTSLNFNEQFF. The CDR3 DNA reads TGTGCCTGGAGTACGAGTCTGAACTTCAATGAGCAGTTCTTC.